The sequence of this T cell receptor (beta chain) was determined in a study of blood T cells in healthy people across ages. Regarding the study as a whole: Any changes in expanded clonotypes were possibly confounded, as donor CMV status remained unknown.

A second PCR of roughly 7 to 11 cycles used a sample-barcoded 5' primer and a J-beta primer mix. A single record per CDR3 protein comes from TCRdb applying MiXCR to the 5' RACE reads. The sample has approximately 880,000 distinct CDR3 sequences, around 46% seen once. Germline V CDR1 and CDR2: MNHNY, SVGAGI (reference sequence). CDR3 size: 13 residues. Trimming removed 0 bases from V and 1 base from J, with 3 bases in between. With regard to this clonotype: Its antigen is not known.

The source material was blood. The gene calls are TRBV6-6 and TRBJ2-5; D ambiguous. The sequence was obtained from a man younger than 45 in good health. The CDR3 sequence is CASSYSFQETQYF. DNA of the CDR3: TGTGCCAGCAGTTACTCCTTCCAAGAGACCCAGTACTTC.